This T cell receptor (beta chain) was found in a study of identical twins. Each CDR3 protein gets one entry after TCRdb re-called the 5' RACE reads with MiXCR. In the table there are about 200,000 distinct CDR3 sequences, over 9.5% of which are singletons. Findings and caveats of the study: Insertions were fewer in abundant cord blood beta clonotypes, whereas memory repertoires showed none of this pattern. The study drew conclusions from cross-sectional statistical analysis, not from following the same donors.

Looked up from germline, CDR1 is MDHEN and CDR2 is SYDVKM. The CDR3 totals 18 residues. J lost 6 bases, V lost 4 bases, and 15 bases had no gene match. All donors comprised healthy Caucasians. This clonotype was seen many times. Its antigen is unidentified. Input material: memory T cells sorted from blood. The chain is built from TRBV28 and TRBJ2-3, with 11 nucleotides matching TRBD1. The receptor was isolated from a man over 45 in good health. CDR3 coding DNA: TGTGCCAGCAGTTCCGGGACAGGGGGTCCCTTAGAGGAGGATACGCAGTATTTT. This encodes CASSSGTGGPLEEDTQYF.